This record concerns one T cell receptor beta chain sequence. The data originate from a study of blood T cell repertoires in COVID-19. About the research overall: Sites across the United States, Italy and Spain contributed samples from acute and convalescent COVID-19.

CDR1 and CDR2 (germline): SGHAT, FQNNGV. Trimming shortened V by 5 bases and J by 0 bases, and 10 bases separated the two germline ends. This CDR3 is built from 14 residues. Assay used: immunoSEQ multiplex PCR; TCRdb lists only in-frame clones, some missing. The table includes some 250,000 clones, approximately 84% detected once. The clonotype was recovered from a man aged 18-30 years who had recovered from COVID-19. The specimen was PBMCs or T cells enriched from blood (not recorded which). The chain carries TRBV11-2 and TRBJ1-2; the D is unclear. This chain's CDR3 is CASSNRGPNYGYTF. The CDR3 nucleotides read TGTGCCAGCAGCAACCGCGGCCCTAACTATGGCTACACCTTC. Looking up the rest from reference TRBV11-2 and TRBJ1-2 gives the full variable domain: EAGVAQSPRYKIIEKRQSVAFWCNPISGHATLYWYQQILGQGPKLLIQFQNNGVVDDSQLPKDRFSAERLKGVDSTLKIQPAKLEDSAVYLCASSNRGPNYGYTFGSGTRLTVV.